Listed here are 13 T cell receptor beta chains from one sample, sequenced in a study of T cell responses to AZD1222 COVID-19 vaccine. Assay used: immunoSEQ multiplex PCR; TCRdb lists only in-frame clones, some missing. Counted here are roughly 190,000 clones, roughly 93% occurring once; the ten biggest clones make up about 3.9%. The sample was peripheral blood, taken on day 0 of AZD1222 vaccination. The receptors shown here come from an adult in good health.

This clone was seen once. This chain connects TRBV19 to TRBJ1-2; D perhaps matches TRBD1 (5 bases). The V end lost 6 bases, the J end lost 0 bases, and 11 bases lay between the germline ends. Germline V gene lookup returns CDR1 LNHDA and CDR2 SQIVND (reference sequence). The CDR3 consists of 14 residues. CDR3 sequence reads: CASRPRGANYGYTF. The CDR3 DNA sequence: TGTGCCAGTAGGCCCAGAGGGGCTAACTATGGCTACACCTTC.

The V gene is TRBV7-2, the J gene TRBJ1-2; D is undetermined. The CDR3 has 15 residues. CDR1 is SGHTA, CDR2 FQGNSA, per germline. V lost 2 bases and J lost 6, with 16 bases in between. Here the CDR3 reads CASSLSGAGFDGYTF. CDR3 coding DNA: TGTGCCAGCAGCTTATCAGGTGCGGGATTTGATGGCTACACCTTC.

The chain joins TRBV3-1 (or the pseudogene TRBV3-2) to TRBJ2-1; 7 bases are shared with TRBD2. The junction had 1 base not matched to a gene; V was cut back by 4 bases and J by 4 bases. CDR1 LGHDT and CDR2 YNNKEL come from the germline V gene (reference sequence). The CDR3 is made up of 13 amino acids. CDR3 DNA sequence: TGTGCCAGCAGCCGGGGACTATACAATGAGCAGTTCTTC. Residues: CASSRGLYNEQFF.

The V call is TRBV5-1, the J call TRBJ2-1; D uncertain. The V end was cut by 0 bases, the J end by 0 bases, with 10 bases between. Germline loops: CDR1 SGHRS, CDR2 YFSETQ. This CDR3 is 16 amino acids long. The CDR3 region has the DNA TGCGCCAGCAGCTTGGACACCAGTCGCTCCTACAATGAGCAGTTCTTC. It specifies CASSLDTSRSYNEQFF.

This clone was recorded only once. The V and J genes are TRBV15 and TRBJ2-7; no definite D call. V was cut by 3 bases and J by 3 bases, with 9 bases left in between. The germline V gene has CDR1 LNHNV and CDR2 YYDKDF (reference sequence). The CDR3 consists of 13 residues. The CDR3 sequence: CATSRQVGYEQYF. CDR3 coding DNA: TGTGCCACCAGCAGGCAGGTGGGCTACGAGCAGTACTTC.

V gene TRBV10-3 combines with J gene TRBJ1-5; 8 positions agree with TRBD1. Unmatched junction bases numbered 12, after V lost 1 base and J lost 4 bases. Per germline, CDR1 ENHRY and CDR2 SYGVKD. The CDR3 consists of 18 residues. DNA for the CDR3: TGTGCCATCAGTGAGTATCGGACAGGGCAATTTCGTAATCAGCCCCAGCATTTT. Its protein is CAISEYRTGQFRNQPQHF.

This chain links TRBV10-3 with TRBJ2-7, with 9 nucleotides matching TRBD1. With 11 bases clipped from V and 6 bases from J, the junction kept 11 bases outside the gene matches. The CDR3 contains 13 residues. Germline assignment: CDR1 ENHRY and CDR2 SYGVKD. The CDR3 DNA is TGTGCCTCCCTGGGACAGGGAGAAGTCGAGCAGTACTTC. Its translation: CASLGQGEVEQYF.

The chain combines TRBV6-1 with TRBJ1-1; D is uncertain. Deletions cut 1 base from V and 5 bases from J, with 14 bases between. The CDR3 sequence is 15 residues long. CDR1 MNHNS and CDR2 SASEGT come from the germline V gene. DNA of the CDR3: TGTGCCAGCAGTGAAGGTCCGAGGTCGGGGACTGAAGCTTTCTTT. Translated, it gives CASSEGPRSGTEAFF.

The chain employs TRBV2 and TRBJ1-2; maybe TRBD1 (5 bases). The CDR3 sequence is 12 residues long. V was pared by 6 bases and J by 8 bases, with 13 bases between. Germline CDR1 is SNHLY and CDR2 is FYNNEI. CDR3 sequence reads: CASRLDRSGYTF. The CDR3 nucleotides are TGTGCCAGCAGATTAGACAGAAGCGGCTACACCTTC.

The V gene is TRBV9, the J gene TRBJ2-7, with unresolved D. The germline gives CDR1 SGDLS, CDR2 YYNGEE. The CDR3 is 14 amino acids. Trimming took 0 bases from V and 2 from J, leaving 9 bases between them. The CDR3 here is CASSVASATYEQYF. The CDR3 DNA is TGTGCCAGCAGCGTAGCAAGCGCGACCTACGAGCAGTACTTC.

V and J are TRBV11-2 and TRBJ1-1; 8 bases agree with TRBD1. CDR1 is SGHAT and CDR2 is FQNNGV in the germline V gene. V gave up 3 bases and J gave up 5 bases; unmatched junction bases: 2. CDR3 length: 13 amino acids. As DNA, the CDR3 is TGTGCCAGCAGCTTTAACAGGGGGACTGAAGCTTTCTTT. It encodes CASSFNRGTEAFF. Based on the CDR3 plus reference TRBV11-2 and TRBJ1-1, the full variable domain is EAGVAQSPRYKIIEKRQSVAFWCNPISGHATLYWYQQILGQGPKLLIQFQNNGVVDDSQLPKDRFSAERLKGVDSTLKIQPAKLEDSAVYLCASSFNRGTEAFFGQGTRLTVV.

The chain recombines TRBV5-6 with TRBJ1-1, with D unclear. The CDR3 runs 12 residues. Germline lookup yields CDR1 SGHDT and CDR2 YYEEEE. V was pared by 0 bases and J by 5 bases, with 5 bases between. Here the CDR3 DNA reads TGTGCCAGCAGCTTGGAAGGTACTGAAGCTTTCTTT. Translated: CASSLEGTEAFF.

V usage is TRBV12-3 or TRBV12-4 and J usage is TRBJ1-2; TRBD1 is a possible D gene (6 bases). This CDR3 has 12 residues. Trimming stripped 6 bases from V and 2 bases from J, with 7 bases between. In DNA, the CDR3 is TGTGCCAGCAGCGGACAGAACTATGGCTACACCTTC. This encodes CASSGQNYGYTF.